The T cell receptor beta chain described here comes from a study of OX40 agonist ivuxolimab in advanced cancers. On the study more broadly: Patients received intravenous ivuxolimab every 2 weeks at 0.01 to 10 mg/kg. People who had prior anti-PD-1, anti-PD-L1 or anti-CTLA-4 therapy could take part, and under 45% had some.

Assay: immunoSEQ multiplex PCR; the TCRdb copy retains only in-frame clones and omits some. This table holds tens of thousands of clones, about 80% found once. Turning to this clone: The target antigen is unknown.

General study points: Researchers did not determine the expanded peripheral T cells' antigen specificity. Clonal expansion was seen in CD4+ and CD8+ blood T cells by week 6 at 0.1 to 3.0 mg/kg.

The V gene's germline CDR1 is MNHEY and CDR2 SMNVEV (reference sequence). V lost 5 bases and J lost 1, with 17 bases in between. The CDR3 spans 16 residues. Source: CD4+ or CD8+ T cells sorted from blood, taken in a trial of the OX40 agonist ivuxolimab. The sequence was collected from an adult with an advanced solid tumor such as melanoma, head and neck, liver or kidney cancer. This chain joins TRBV27 and TRBJ1-1; D unresolved. CDR3 in DNA: TGTGCCAGCAGTCCTAGGCCGACGATTACGAACACTGAAGCTTTCTTT. Translated, it gives CASSPRPTITNTEAFF.